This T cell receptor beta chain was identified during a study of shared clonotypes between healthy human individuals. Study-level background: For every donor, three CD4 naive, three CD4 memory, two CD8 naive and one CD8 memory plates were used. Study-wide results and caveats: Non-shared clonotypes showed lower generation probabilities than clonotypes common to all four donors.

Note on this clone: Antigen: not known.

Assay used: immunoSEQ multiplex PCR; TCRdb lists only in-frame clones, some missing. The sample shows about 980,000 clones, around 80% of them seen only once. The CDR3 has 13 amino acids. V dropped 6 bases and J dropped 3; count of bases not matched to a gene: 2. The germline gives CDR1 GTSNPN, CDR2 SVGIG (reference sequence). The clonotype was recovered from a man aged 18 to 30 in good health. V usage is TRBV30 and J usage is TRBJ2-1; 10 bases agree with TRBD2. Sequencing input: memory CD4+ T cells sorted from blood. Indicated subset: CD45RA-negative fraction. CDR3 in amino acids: CACSGGIYNEQFF. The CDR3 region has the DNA TGTGCCTGTAGCGGGGGGATCTACAATGAGCAGTTCTTC.